A single sample is the source of the 5 T cell receptor beta chains below, sequenced in a study of blood T cell repertoires in COVID-19. Assay used: immunoSEQ multiplex PCR; TCRdb lists only in-frame clones, some missing. The sample has hundreds of thousands of clones, almost 85% seen once. Sequenced sample: peripheral blood. The receptors here all came from a woman of 80 years or more with acute or convalescent COVID-19.

This clone was recorded many times. The genes are TRBV6-2 or TRBV6-3 and TRBJ2-2, with 10 bases that match TRBD2. This CDR3 is built from 18 residues. The V and J ends lost 4 bases and 5 bases, in that order; junction bases with no gene match: 13. Germline CDR1 and CDR2: MNHEY and SVGEGT. CDR3 DNA: TGTGCCAGCAGTTTTAGACTAGCGGGCCCGAAGGGGACCGGGGAGCTGTTTTTT. As protein: CASSFRLAGPKGTGELFF.

The CDR3 DNA follows: TGCGCCAGCAGCCAAGACCTACAGGGGTCCCTAAACTATGGCTACACCTTC. Protein: CASSQDLQGSLNYGYTF. The chain has TRBV4-3 and TRBJ1-2, with 7 bases identical to TRBD1. V trimming: 0 bases; J trimming: 2 bases; junction bases outside the gene matches: 9. CDR1 is LGHNA and CDR2 is YSLEER in the germline V gene. CDR3 length equals 17 residues.

This chain connects TRBV11-1 to TRBJ2-7; D is perhaps TRBD2 (5 bases). V was clipped by 5 bases and J by 0 bases, with 14 bases between them. This CDR3 is built from 15 residues. Looked up from germline, CDR1 is SGHAT and CDR2 is FQDESV (reference sequence). The CDR3 protein is CASSRRRSSSYEQYF. The CDR3 DNA is TGTGCCAGCAGCCGGCGGAGGTCAAGCTCCTACGAGCAGTACTTC.

This chain connects TRBV7-3 to TRBJ1-1, with 7 bases identical to TRBD1. Germline V gene data show CDR1 as SGHTA and CDR2 as FQGTGA. V gave up 3 bases and J gave up 7 bases; unmatched junction bases: 5. This CDR3 is built from 13 residues. In DNA, the CDR3 is TGTGCCAGCAGCTTTGACAGGGAAAATGAAGCTTTCTTT. It specifies CASSFDRENEAFF. Full variable domain (missing parts from reference TRBV7-3 and TRBJ1-1): GAGVSQTPSNKVTEKGKYVELRCDPISGHTALYWYRQSLGQGPEFLIYFQGTGAADDSGLPNDRFFAVRPEGSVSTLKIQRTERGDSAVYLCASSFDRENEAFFGQGTRLTVV.

This rearrangement joins TRBV28 to TRBJ1-4; no clear D. CDR1 is MDHEN, CDR2 SYDVKM, per germline. The germline V and J ends were trimmed by 5 bases and 3 bases, with 16 bases remaining between them. This CDR3 is built from 16 residues. For the CDR3, the DNA is TGTGCCAGCAGTCGGACTCTGAGAGGATCTAATGAAAAACTGTTTTTT. It is translated as CASSRTLRGSNEKLFF.